This T cell receptor beta chain was obtained from a study of siplizumab effects on memory and regulatory T cells (dated by TCRdb to about 2019). Background on the whole study: The study looked at the effect of siplizumab, an anti-CD2 antibody, on alloreactive T-cell subsets in allogeneic mixed lymphocyte reactions made from human PBMCs.

The germline V gene yields SGHNT for CDR1 and YENEEA for CDR2. From the cysteine up to the phenylalanine, the CDR3 has a length of 16 residues. Of the read, only the CDR3 DNA is kept; its 48 bases are in frame from base 1. Trimmed from V: 5 bases; trimmed from J: 7 bases; junction bases lacking a gene match: 11. Preparation of the library involved the immunoSEQ multiplex PCR assay. The deep sequencing platform assayed around 10^5 TCR templates per sample. Genomic DNA extracted from sorted T cells was the material used for TCRbeta CDR3 sequencing. Processing in the source paper ran as follows. The R programming language was used for the clonal analysis of the TCRbeta CDR3 data. Comparing unstimulated samples against CFSE-low samples taken after the reaction was how alloreactive CD4+ and CD8+ clones were defined. Alloreactive CD4+ clones were assigned to regulatory or non-regulatory origin by matching sequences to sorted unstimulated Treg and non-Treg repertoires. TCRdb took over this immuneACCESS table, retaining in-frame rearrangements with V and J assigned. Such tables are incomplete; in checked studies, under half of the missing clones stem from an unresolved V gene, and the remainder is unexplained. D and trimming come from the DNA, and the V and J calls and clone size come from that table. Counted in this sample were 90,000 to 110,000 clones; 92% of them appeared once. About 0.75% of the sample belongs to the ten largest clones.

What the work shows at the level of the full study, not this receptor alone: Whether proliferating Tregs from siplizumab cultures actually had suppressive function was not functionally confirmed. The cumulative frequency of alloreactive sequences traceable to unstimulated CD4+ memory T cells was significantly reduced by siplizumab. A naive or memory phenotype could not be assigned to roughly 75-96% of proliferating CD4+ or CD8+ clones. Because sequences at frequencies below about 10^-5 were poorly captured, only a minor fraction of alloreactive clones could be mapped back to unstimulated subsets. In reactions with siplizumab, an average of approximately 69% of mappable alloreactive CD4+ clones were Treg-derived, compared with roughly 26% in control reactions. Unstimulated naive T cells appeared to be more diverse than memory T cells, and naive cells seemed to make a substantial contribution to the alloresponse.

A note on this clone: No cognate antigen has been identified for it. No much larger clonotype is one base removed from it; base qualities were not supplied.

TCRbeta CDR3 sequencing was performed on sorted unstimulated T cells and on proliferating T cells recovered from mixed lymphocyte reactions. Fresh whole blood from about eleven HLA-typed healthy donors served as the source for isolating PBMCs. Unstimulated CD4+ regulatory T cells were FACS-sorted to map the origin of alloreactive clones. This TCR derives from a human donor in good health. Sequenced sample: Tregs sorted from blood. The V and J genes are TRBV11-3 and TRBJ2-1; 10 of the junction bases match TRBD2. The nucleotides read TGTGCCAGCAGCCTCGGGGGGGCTAGCGGGAGAAATGAGCAGTTCTTC. This translates into CASSLGGASGRNEQFF.